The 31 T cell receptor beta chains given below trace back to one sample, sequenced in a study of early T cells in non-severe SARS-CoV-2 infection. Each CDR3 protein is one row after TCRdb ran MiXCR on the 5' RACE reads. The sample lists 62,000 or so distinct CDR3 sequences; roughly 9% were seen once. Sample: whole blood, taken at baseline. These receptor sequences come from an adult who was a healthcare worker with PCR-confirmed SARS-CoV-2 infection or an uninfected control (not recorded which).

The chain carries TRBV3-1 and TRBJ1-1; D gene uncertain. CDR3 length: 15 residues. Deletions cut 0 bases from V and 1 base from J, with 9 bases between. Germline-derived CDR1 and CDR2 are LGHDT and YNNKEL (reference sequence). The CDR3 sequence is CASSQERHPNTEAFF. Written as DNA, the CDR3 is TGTGCCAGCAGCCAAGAAAGACACCCGAACACTGAAGCTTTCTTT.

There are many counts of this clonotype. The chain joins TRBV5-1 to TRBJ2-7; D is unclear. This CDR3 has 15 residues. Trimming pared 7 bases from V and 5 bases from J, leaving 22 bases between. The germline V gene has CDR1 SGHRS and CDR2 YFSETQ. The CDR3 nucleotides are TGCGCCAGCCGCCGAGAGCCCCAAGAGGTCGACGAGCAGTACTTC. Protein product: CASRREPQEVDEQYF.

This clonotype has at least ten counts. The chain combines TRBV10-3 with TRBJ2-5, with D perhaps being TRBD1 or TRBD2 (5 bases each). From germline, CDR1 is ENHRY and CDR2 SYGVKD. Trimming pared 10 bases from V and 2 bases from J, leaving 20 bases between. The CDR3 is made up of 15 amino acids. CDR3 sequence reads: CATRDWGRAQETQYF. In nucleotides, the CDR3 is TGTGCCACCCGAGATTGGGGACGCGCGCAAGAGACCCAGTACTTC.

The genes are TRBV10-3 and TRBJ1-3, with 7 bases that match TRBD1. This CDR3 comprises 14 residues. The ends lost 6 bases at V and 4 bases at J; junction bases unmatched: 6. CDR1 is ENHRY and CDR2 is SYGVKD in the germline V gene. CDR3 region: CAIRGQSAGNTIYF. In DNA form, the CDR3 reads TGTGCCATCAGGGGACAGTCTGCAGGAAACACCATATATTTT.

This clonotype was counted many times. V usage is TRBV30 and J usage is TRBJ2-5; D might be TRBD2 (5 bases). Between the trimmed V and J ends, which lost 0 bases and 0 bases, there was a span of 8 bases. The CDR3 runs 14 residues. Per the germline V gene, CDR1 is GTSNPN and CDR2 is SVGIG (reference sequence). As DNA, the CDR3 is TGTGCCTGGAGTGTACGGAGGTACCAAGAGACCCAGTACTTC. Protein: CAWSVRRYQETQYF.

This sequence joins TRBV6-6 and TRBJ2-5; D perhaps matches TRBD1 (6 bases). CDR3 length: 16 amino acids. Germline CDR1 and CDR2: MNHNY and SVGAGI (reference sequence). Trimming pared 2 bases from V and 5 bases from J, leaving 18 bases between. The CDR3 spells CASSYAGGSGVETQYF. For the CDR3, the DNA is TGTGCCAGCAGTTACGCGGGTGGGTCAGGGGTGGAGACCCAGTACTTC.

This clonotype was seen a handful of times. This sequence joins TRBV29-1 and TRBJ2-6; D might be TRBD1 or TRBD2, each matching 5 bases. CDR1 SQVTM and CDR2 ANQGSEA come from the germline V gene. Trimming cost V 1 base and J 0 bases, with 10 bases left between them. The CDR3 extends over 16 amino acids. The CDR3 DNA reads TGCAGCGTTGAAGGATCGGGGCTCTCTGGGGCCAACGTCCTGACTTTC. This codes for CSVEGSGLSGANVLTF.

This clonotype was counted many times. The CDR3 DNA reads as TGTGCCAGCAGCTTAAAGGGGACAGATTACAATGAGCAGTTCTTC. Translated, it gives CASSLKGTDYNEQFF. V is TRBV11-2 and J is TRBJ2-1; 7 bases match TRBD1. After removal of 2 bases from V and 4 bases from J, the junction contained 5 bases not matched to a gene. CDR1 SGHAT and CDR2 FQNNGV come from the germline V gene. The CDR3 spans 15 residues.

The CDR3 DNA follows: TGTGCCAGCAGCTTATCGGGTAGCGCCGGATTTGGGGAGCTGTTTTTT. It codes for CASSLSGSAGFGELFF. The chain recombines TRBV7-2 with TRBJ2-2, with D maybe TRBD2 (5 bases). This CDR3 is 16 amino acids long. V dropped 2 bases and J dropped 8 bases, with 18 bases sitting between them. Germline loops: CDR1 SGHTA, CDR2 FQGNSA.

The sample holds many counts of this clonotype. CDR3 in amino acids: CAWSRENWNEQFF. CDR3 nucleotide sequence: TGTGCCTGGAGTCGGGAGAATTGGAATGAGCAGTTCTTC. The chain recombines TRBV30 with TRBJ2-1; maybe TRBD2 (6 bases). The CDR3 sequence is 13 residues long. V was cut by 2 bases and J by 7 bases, with 12 bases left in between. Germline V gene lookup returns CDR1 GTSNPN and CDR2 SVGIG (reference sequence).

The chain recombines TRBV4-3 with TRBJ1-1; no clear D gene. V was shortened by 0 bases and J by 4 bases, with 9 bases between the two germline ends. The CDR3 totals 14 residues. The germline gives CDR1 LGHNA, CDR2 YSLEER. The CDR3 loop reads CASSQDPMSTEAFF. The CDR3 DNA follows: TGCGCCAGCAGCCAAGATCCCATGAGCACTGAAGCTTTCTTT.

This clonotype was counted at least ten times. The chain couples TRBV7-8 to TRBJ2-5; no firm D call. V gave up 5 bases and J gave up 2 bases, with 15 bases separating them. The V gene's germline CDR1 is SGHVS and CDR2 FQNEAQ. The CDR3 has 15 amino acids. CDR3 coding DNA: TGTGCCAGCAGCGACCTTGACATGCGGCAAGAGACCCAGTACTTC. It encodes CASSDLDMRQETQYF.

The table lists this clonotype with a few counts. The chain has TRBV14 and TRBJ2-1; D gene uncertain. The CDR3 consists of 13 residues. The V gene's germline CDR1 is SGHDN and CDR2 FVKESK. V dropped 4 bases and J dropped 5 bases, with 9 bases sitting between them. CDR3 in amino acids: CASSRRGNNEQFF. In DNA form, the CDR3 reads TGTGCCAGCAGCCGCCGAGGAAACAATGAGCAGTTCTTC.

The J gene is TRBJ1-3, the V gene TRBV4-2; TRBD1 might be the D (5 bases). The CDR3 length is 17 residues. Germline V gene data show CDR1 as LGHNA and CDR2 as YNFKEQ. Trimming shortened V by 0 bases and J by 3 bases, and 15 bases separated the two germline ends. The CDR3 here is CASSQDWAAGFGNTIYF. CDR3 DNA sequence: TGTGCCAGCAGCCAAGATTGGGCGGCAGGGTTTGGAAACACCATATATTTT.

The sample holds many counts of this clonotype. This CDR3 reads CASSSRSGVGQHF. CDR3 DNA: TGTGCCAGCAGTTCCAGATCAGGGGTCGGCCAGCATTTT. This chain connects TRBV27 to TRBJ1-5; D might be TRBD1 (6 bases). The germline CDR1 and CDR2 sequences are MNHEY and SMNVEV (reference sequence). V shed 4 bases and J shed 12 bases, with 16 bases lying between them. The CDR3 covers 13 residues.

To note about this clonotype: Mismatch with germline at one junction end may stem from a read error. CDR3 nucleotide sequence: TGTGCTAGCAGGAGGACAGGGGCAGAGACCCAGTACTTC. This sequence encodes CASRRTGAETQYF. The chain carries TRBV7-7 and TRBJ2-5, with TRBD1 matching over 9 bases. Germline CDR1 is SSHAT and CDR2 is FNYEAQ (reference sequence). This CDR3 is built from 13 residues.

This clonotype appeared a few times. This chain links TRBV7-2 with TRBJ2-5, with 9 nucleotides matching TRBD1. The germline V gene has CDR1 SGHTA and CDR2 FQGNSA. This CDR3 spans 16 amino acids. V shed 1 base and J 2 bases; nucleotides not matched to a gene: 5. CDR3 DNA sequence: TGTGCCAGCAGCTTAGGCCCGGGACAGGGTCAAGAGACCCAGTACTTC. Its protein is CASSLGPGQGQETQYF.

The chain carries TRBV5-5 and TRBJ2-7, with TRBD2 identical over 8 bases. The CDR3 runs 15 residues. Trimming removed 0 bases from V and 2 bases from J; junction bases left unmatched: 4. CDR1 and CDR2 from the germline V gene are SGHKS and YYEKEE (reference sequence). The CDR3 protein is CASSLELAGTYEQYF. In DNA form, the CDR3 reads TGTGCCAGCAGCTTGGAGTTAGCGGGAACCTACGAGCAGTACTTC.

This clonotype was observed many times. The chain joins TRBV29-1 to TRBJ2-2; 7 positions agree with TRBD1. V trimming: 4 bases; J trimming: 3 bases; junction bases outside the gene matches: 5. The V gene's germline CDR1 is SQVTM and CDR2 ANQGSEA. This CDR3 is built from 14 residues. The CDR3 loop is CSVGWGQHTGELFF. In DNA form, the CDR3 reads TGCAGCGTTGGCTGGGGACAGCACACCGGGGAGCTGTTTTTT.

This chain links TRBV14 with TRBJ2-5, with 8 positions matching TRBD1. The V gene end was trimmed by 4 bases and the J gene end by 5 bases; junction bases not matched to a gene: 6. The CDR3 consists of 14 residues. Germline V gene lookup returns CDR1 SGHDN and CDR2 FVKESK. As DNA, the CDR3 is TGTGCCAGCAGCCCAGACAGGGGCTGGGAGACCCAGTACTTC. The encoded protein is CASSPDRGWETQYF.

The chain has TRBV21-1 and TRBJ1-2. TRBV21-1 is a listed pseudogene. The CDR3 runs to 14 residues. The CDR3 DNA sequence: TGTGCCAGCAGCCTCTCGGCGAGGGACTATGGCTACACCTTC. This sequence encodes CASSLSARDYGYTF.

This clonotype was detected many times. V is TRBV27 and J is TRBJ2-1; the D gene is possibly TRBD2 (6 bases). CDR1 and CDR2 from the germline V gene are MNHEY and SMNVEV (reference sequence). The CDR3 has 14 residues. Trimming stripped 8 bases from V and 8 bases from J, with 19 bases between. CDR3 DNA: TGTGCCAGCGGGGGGAGTTGGTCCGGGGATGAGCAGTTCTTC. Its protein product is CASGGSWSGDEQFF.

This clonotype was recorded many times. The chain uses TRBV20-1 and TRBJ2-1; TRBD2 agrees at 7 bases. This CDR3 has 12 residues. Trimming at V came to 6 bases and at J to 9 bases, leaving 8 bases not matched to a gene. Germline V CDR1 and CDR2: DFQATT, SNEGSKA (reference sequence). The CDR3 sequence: CSALGLDVEQFF. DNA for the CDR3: TGCAGTGCCCTTGGACTAGATGTTGAGCAGTTCTTC.

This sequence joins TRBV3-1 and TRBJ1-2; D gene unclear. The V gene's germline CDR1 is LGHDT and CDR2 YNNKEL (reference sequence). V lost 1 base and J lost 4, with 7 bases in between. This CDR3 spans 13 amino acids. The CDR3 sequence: CASSQALSYGYTF. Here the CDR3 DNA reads TGTGCCAGCAGCCAAGCCCTTAGCTATGGCTACACCTTC. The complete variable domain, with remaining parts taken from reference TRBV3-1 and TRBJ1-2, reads DTAVSQTPKYLVTQMGNDKSIKCEQNLGHDTMYWYKQDSKKFLKIMFSYNNKELIINETVPNRFSPKSPDKAHLNLHINSLELGDSAVYFCASSQALSYGYTFGSGTRLTVV.

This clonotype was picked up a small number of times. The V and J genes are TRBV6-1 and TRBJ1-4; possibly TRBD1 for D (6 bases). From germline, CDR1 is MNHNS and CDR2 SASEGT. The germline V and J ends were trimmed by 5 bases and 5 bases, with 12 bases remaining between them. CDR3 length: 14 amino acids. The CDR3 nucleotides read TGTGCCAGCAGTCCGGACAGATTAAATGAAAAACTGTTTTTT. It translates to CASSPDRLNEKLFF.

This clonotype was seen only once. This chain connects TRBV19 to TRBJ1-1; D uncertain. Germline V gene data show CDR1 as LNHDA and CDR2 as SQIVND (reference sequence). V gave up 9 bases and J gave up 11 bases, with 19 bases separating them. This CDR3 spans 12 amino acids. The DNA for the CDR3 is TGTGCCAGCCAATGGAACGGGAAGGAGGCTTTCTTT. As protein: CASQWNGKEAFF.

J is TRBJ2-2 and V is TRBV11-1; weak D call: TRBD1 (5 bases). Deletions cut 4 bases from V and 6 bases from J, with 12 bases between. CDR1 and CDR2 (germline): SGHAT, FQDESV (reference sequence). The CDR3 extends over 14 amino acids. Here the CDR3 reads CASSSTRQSGELFF. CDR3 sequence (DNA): TGTGCCAGCAGCTCGACACGACAGTCCGGGGAGCTGTTTTTT.

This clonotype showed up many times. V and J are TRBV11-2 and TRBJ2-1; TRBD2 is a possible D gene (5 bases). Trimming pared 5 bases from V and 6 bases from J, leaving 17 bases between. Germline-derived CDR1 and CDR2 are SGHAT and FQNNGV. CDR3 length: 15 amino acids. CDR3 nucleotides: TGTGCCAGCAGCCTTGAAGGGCTAGCTAGCAATGAGCAGTTCTTC. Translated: CASSLEGLASNEQFF. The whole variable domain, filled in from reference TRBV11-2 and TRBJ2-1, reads EAGVAQSPRYKIIEKRQSVAFWCNPISGHATLYWYQQILGQGPKLLIQFQNNGVVDDSQLPKDRFSAERLKGVDSTLKIQPAKLEDSAVYLCASSLEGLASNEQFFGPGTRLTVL.

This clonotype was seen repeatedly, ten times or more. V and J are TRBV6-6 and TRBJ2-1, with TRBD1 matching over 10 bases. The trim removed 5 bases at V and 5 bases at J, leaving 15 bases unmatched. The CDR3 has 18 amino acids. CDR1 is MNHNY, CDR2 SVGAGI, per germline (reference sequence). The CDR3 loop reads CASSTGTGDGDPHNEQFF. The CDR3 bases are TGTGCCAGCAGTACCGGGACAGGGGACGGGGACCCGCACAATGAGCAGTTCTTC.

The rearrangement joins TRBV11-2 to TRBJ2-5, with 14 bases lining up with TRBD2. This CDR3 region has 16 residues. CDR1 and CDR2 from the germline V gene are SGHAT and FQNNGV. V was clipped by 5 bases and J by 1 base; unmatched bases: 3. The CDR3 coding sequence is TGTGCCAGCAGCGTCGGGACTAGCGGGAGCCAAGAGACCCAGTACTTC. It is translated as CASSVGTSGSQETQYF.

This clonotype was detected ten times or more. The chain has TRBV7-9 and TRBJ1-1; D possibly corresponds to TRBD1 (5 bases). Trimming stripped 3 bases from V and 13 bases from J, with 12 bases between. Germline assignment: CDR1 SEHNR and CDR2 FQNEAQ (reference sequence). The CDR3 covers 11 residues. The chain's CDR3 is CASSLGPFSFF. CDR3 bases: TGTGCCAGCAGCTTGGGACCCTTTAGTTTCTTT.